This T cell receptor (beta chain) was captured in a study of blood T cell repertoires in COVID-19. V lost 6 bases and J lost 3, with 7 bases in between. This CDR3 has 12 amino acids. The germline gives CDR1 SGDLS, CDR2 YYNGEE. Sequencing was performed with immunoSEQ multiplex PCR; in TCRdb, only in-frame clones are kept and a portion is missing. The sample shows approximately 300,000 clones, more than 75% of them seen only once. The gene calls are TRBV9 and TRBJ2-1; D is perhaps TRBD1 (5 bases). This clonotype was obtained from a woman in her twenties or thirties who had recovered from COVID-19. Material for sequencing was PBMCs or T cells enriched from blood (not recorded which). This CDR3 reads CASTDSYNEQFF. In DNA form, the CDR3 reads TGTGCCAGCACAGACAGCTACAATGAGCAGTTCTTC.